This T cell receptor beta chain comes out of a study of shared T cell receptors in the human thymus. TCRdb's copy holds only in-frame clones and misses some; the assay was immunoSEQ multiplex PCR. The profile covers 550,000 to 800,000 clones, with 80% to 90% appearing a single time and under 0.012% taken by the ten largest. This clone showed up just once. These data also featured in a second study, about human thymus T cells. That publication notes: Healthy Finnish infants undergoing corrective surgery for congenital heart defects were used as donors. Thymus was obtained from resections taken during corrective heart surgery. Blood and thymic repertoires both appeared biased in V and J gene usage. What related research reported was that thymic repertoires overlapped highly among unrelated individuals.

This TCR was recovered from a girl under two years old with a congenital heart defect. The source material was thymocytes.

This CDR3 reads CASSPHEPRALGATEAFF. CDR3 nucleotides: TGTGCCAGCAGCCCTCACGAGCCCCGGGCCCTAGGGGCAACTGAAGCTTTCTTT. This chain connects TRBV7-9 to TRBJ1-1; D possibly corresponds to TRBD1 (5 bases). V was trimmed by 5 bases and J by 5 bases, leaving 27 bases between them. Looked up from germline, CDR1 is SEHNR and CDR2 is FQNEAQ (reference sequence). The CDR3 spans 18 residues. Filled out from reference TRBV7-9 and TRBJ1-1, the complete variable domain reads DTGVSQNPRHKITKRGQNVTFRCDPISEHNRLYWYRQTLGQGPEFLTYFQNEAQLEKSRLLSDRFSAERPKGSFSTLEIQRTEQGDSAMYLCASSPHEPRALGATEAFFGQGTRLTVV.